This is a list of T cell receptor beta chains from one sample in a study of graft-versus-host responses after intestinal transplantation. TCRdb's table, derived via immunoSEQ multiplex PCR, lists solely in-frame clones and lacks some. The table includes over 45,000 clones, roughly 90% detected once. The sequences come from PBMCs, collected 26 days after transplant. The receptor source for this set is a human patient who received an intestinal transplant, so some T cells may come from the graft donor. Each CDR3 is given with its conserved first and last residue. Size is omitted from some rows. Given values are once, few, many or a class for expanded clones.

>-|TRBJ1-2|TRBV28
CASSVSSQYNYGYTF
>-|TRBJ1-1|TRBV9
CASSVGGPAGNTEAFF
>-|TRBJ2-3|TRBV28
CASSFSGTSTDTQYF
>-|TRBJ1-1|TRBV19
CASSIWGVTEAFF
>-|TRBJ1-5|TRBV19
CASSPNEDMMAQHF
>-|TRBJ1-2|TRBV28
CASSLSRDYGYTF
>-|TRBJ2-2|TRBV19
CASHDKPGTGELFF
>once|TRBJ1-3|TRBV30
CAWSDGGSGNTIYF
>-|TRBJ1-1|TRBV7-9
CASSFVSGTGLKYTEAFF
>few|TRBJ1-5|TRBV9
CASSVGGGHNQPQHF
>-|TRBJ2-1|TRBV29-1
CSVESPGGRGAYNEQFF
>-|TRBJ2-5|TRBV29-1
CSVGRLAGEETQYF
>few|TRBJ2-1|TRBV27
CASRVGWGISYNEQFF
>-|TRBJ2-1|TRBV6-1
CASSEAGGGEQFF
>few|TRBJ2-1|TRBV11-3
CASSATGDMYNEQFF
>-|TRBJ1-1|TRBV6-1
CASTPTGYTEAFF
>once|TRBJ2-2|TRBV29-1
CSAKATSSPQAGELFF
>-|TRBJ1-5|TRBV7-8
CASSFLYSNQPQHF
>-|TRBJ2-5|TRBV10-3
CAISPTGTGGGETQYF
>-|TRBJ1-1|TRBV28
CASSLGRGHIGNTEAFF
>-|TRBJ1-5|TRBV27
CASSLRGGPDQPQHF
>-|TRBJ1-5|TRBV6-5
CASSYSGGMGPQHF
>-|TRBJ1-2|TRBV7-9
CASSLGTGNHYGYTF
>-|TRBJ1-1|TRBV27
CASSLYGGANTEAFF
>-|TRBJ1-3|TRBV6-1
CASSDPATGAGNTIYF
>-|TRBJ2-1|TRBV2
CASSENSGTSGNNEQFF
>-|TRBJ2-7|TRBV6-5
CASSPGQSSYEQYF
>-|TRBJ2-4|TRBV2
CASSAGKAKNIQYF
>-|TRBJ1-6|TRBV15
CATSRDSLLLSSPLHF
>-|TRBJ1-1|TRBV7-2
CASSLNVLSSNTEAFF
>-|TRBJ2-1|TRBV5-6
CASSSEAGSPYNEQFF
>-|TRBJ2-7|TRBV9
CASSDARAYEQYF
>-|TRBJ1-1|TRBV28
CASSFSEGDEAFF
>-|TRBJ2-2|TRBV6-5
CASSLAFPGELFF
>-|TRBJ2-5|TRBV11-3
CASSLRGGETQYF
>-|TRBJ2-3|TRBV27
CASSLAGAVDTQYF
>-|TRBJ2-5|TRBV9
CASSLQDFQETQYF
>once|TRBJ2-1|TRBV2
CASSESPTGANNEQFF
>-|TRBJ1-6|TRBV27
CASSFFAENSPLHF
>-|TRBJ1-2|TRBV28
CASSLRGSLYGYTF
>-|TRBJ2-7|TRBV9
CASSVGRDDGGEQYF
>-|TRBJ1-6|TRBV6-5
CASSDNSYNSPLHF
>-|TRBJ1-5|TRBV14
CASSHGPGEPQHF
>-|TRBJ1-1|TRBV29-1
CSAHLSTGGGEAFF
>-|TRBJ2-2|TRBV18
CASSSLANTGELFF
>-|TRBJ2-3|TRBV2
CASSDDRDPTDTQYF
>once|-|TRBV5-4
CASSFHHLGDPYEQYF
>-|TRBJ2-2|TRBV7-9
CASSSFDSTGELFF
>-|TRBJ2-2|TRBV5-1
CASSFEGASGELFF
>-|TRBJ2-1|TRBV27
CASSLVAGGPYNEQFF
>-|TRBJ2-1|TRBV19
CASSIAGGMVNEQFF
>-|TRBJ2-6|TRBV6-1
CATDPDSSGANVLTF
>-|TRBJ1-1|TRBV27
CASGYPGWVFF
>-|TRBJ2-6|TRBV28
CASRERGSGANVLTF
>-|TRBJ2-7|TRBV27
CASSLTGENPRYEQYF
>-|TRBJ2-3|TRBV25-1
CASSPVLGTDTQYF
>-|TRBJ1-2|TRBV12-5
CASGPEGQEGGYTF
>-|TRBJ2-5|TRBV5-1
CASSSHFGQAEETQYF
>-|TRBJ2-7|TRBV27
CASSLRGEIYEQYF
>-|TRBJ2-1|TRBV7-6
CASSRLAGNSVGYNEQFF